This T cell receptor beta chain was identified in a study of shared clonotypes between healthy human individuals. As to this clone: At the DNA level, this CDR3 is encoded by other sequences in the same sample as well.

The protocol was immunoSEQ multiplex PCR, while the TCRdb copy is restricted to in-frame clones and leaves out a portion. The profile shows hundreds of thousands of clones, around 96% of them singletons. The CDR3 is 12 amino acids. Germline loops: CDR1 SEHNR, CDR2 FQNEAQ (reference sequence). V shed 5 bases and J 6 bases; nucleotides not matched to a gene: 2. Naive CD8 isolation took CD45RO-negative cells positively selected for CCR7 and excluded terminally differentiated effector memory CD45RA+ cells. This clonotype originated in a woman in her twenties or thirties in good health. V and J are TRBV7-9 and TRBJ2-3; 7 bases align to TRBD2. The sample was naive CD8+ T cells sorted from blood. As DNA, the CDR3 is TGTGCCAGCAGCCCCGGGGGGGATACGCAGTATTTT. It yields the protein CASSPGGDTQYF.